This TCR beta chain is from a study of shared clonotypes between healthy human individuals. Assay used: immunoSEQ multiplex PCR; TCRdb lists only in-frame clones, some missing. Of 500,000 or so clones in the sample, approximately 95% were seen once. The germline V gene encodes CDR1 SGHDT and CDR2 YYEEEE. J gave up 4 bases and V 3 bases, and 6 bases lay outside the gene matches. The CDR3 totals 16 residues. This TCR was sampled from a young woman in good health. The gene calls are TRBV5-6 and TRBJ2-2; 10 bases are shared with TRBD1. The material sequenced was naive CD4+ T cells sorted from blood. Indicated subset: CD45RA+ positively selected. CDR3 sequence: CASSYRDRGPTGELFF. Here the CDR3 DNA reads TGTGCCAGCAGCTACCGGGACAGGGGTCCCACCGGGGAGCTGTTTTTT.